Below are 18 T cell receptor beta chains sequenced from a single sample in a study of control samples from healthy donors and cancer patients. TCRdb keeps only in-frame clones here, not all; method: immunoSEQ multiplex PCR. Counted here are 100,000 or so clones, 75% to 90% occurring once; the ten biggest clones make up 7.8%. Sequencing input: blood. The receptors stem from a man between 25 and 39 years old in good health.

This chain joins TRBV14 and TRBJ1-1, with 7 positions matching TRBD1. Germline V gives CDR1 SGHDN, CDR2 FVKESK. Trimming cost V 1 base and J 4 bases; bases outside gene matches: 9. This CDR3 comprises 16 residues. CDR3 DNA sequence: TGTGCCAGCAGCCAAGCCAATACAGGGGCTAGCACTGAAGCTTTCTTT. Amino acids: CASSQANTGASTEAFF.

The chain couples TRBV4-1 to TRBJ1-5, with D unclear. Germline assignment: CDR1 MGHRA and CDR2 YSYEKL. The CDR3 has 15 residues. With 2 bases removed from V and 4 bases from J, the gap between germline ends came to 12 bases. CDR3 amino acids: CASSQIKAVNQPQHF. The DNA for the CDR3 is TGCGCCAGCAGCCAAATAAAGGCGGTGAATCAGCCCCAGCATTTT.

The rearrangement links TRBV7-9 to TRBJ1-5; the match to TRBD1 covers 9 bases. V lost 5 bases, J lost 7 bases, and 3 bases stayed unmatched. Germline CDR1 reads SEHNR; CDR2 reads FQNEAQ (reference sequence). The CDR3 length is 13 residues. The CDR3 coding sequence is TGTGCCAGCAGCCTGGACAGGGGCCAGCCCCAGCATTTT. This codes for CASSLDRGQPQHF.

On this clone: Other DNA sequences in this specimen translate into the identical CDR3. The chain couples TRBV27 to TRBJ1-1, with D possibly being TRBD1 (5 bases). Germline CDR1 MNHEY, CDR2 SMNVEV (reference sequence). The CDR3 has 13 amino acids. V dropped 2 bases and J dropped 5 bases, with 9 bases sitting between them. CDR3 loop: CASSLKGSTEAFF. The CDR3 DNA reads as TGTGCCAGCAGTTTAAAGGGGAGTACTGAAGCTTTCTTT.

The chain has TRBV28 and TRBJ2-2; 10 bases align to TRBD2. The junction had 9 bases not matched to a gene; V was cut back by 7 bases and J by 4 bases. This CDR3 contains 16 residues. Germline lookup yields CDR1 MDHEN and CDR2 SYDVKM. This chain's CDR3 is CASTRGAGGPTGELFF. CDR3 in DNA: TGTGCCAGCACTAGAGGAGCGGGGGGGCCCACCGGGGAGCTGTTTTTT.

This chain connects TRBV18 to TRBJ1-6, with TRBD1 as a possible D gene (5 bases). This CDR3 region has 14 residues. Looked up from germline, CDR1 is KGHSH and CDR2 is LQKENI. Trimming pared 5 bases from V and 6 bases from J, leaving 11 bases between. For the CDR3, the DNA is TGTGCCAGCTCAAGACGACAGTCTAATTCACCCCTCCACTTT. Its protein is CASSRRQSNSPLHF.

The rearrangement uses TRBV7-2 and TRBJ2-3; D might be TRBD2 (5 bases). This CDR3 has 13 amino acids. From germline, CDR1 is SGHTA and CDR2 FQGNSA. V lost 5 bases and J 6 bases, leaving 12 bases between the germline ends. DNA of the CDR3: TGTGCCAGCAGCAAGAAGGGAGCCGATACGCAGTATTTT. It encodes CASSKKGADTQYF.

The chain combines TRBV6-5 with TRBJ1-3; TRBD1 is a possible D gene (5 bases). Germline values: CDR1 MNHEY, CDR2 SVGAGI. CDR3 length: 15 amino acids. V lost 6 bases and J 0 bases, leaving 12 bases between the germline ends. The DNA of the CDR3 is TGTGCCAGCAGGGAGACAGCAGACTCTGGAAACACCATATATTTT. It codes for CASRETADSGNTIYF.

The rearrangement links TRBV24-1 to TRBJ2-2, with 10 bases lining up with TRBD1. The V gene end was trimmed by 3 bases and the J gene end by 5 bases; junction bases not matched to a gene: 5. The CDR3 is 16 amino acids. The V gene's germline CDR1 is KGHDR and CDR2 SFDVKD. The CDR3 loop is CATSDRDRGLTGELFF. The CDR3, as DNA: TGTGCCACCAGTGATCGGGACAGGGGATTGACCGGGGAGCTGTTTTTT.

This rearrangement joins TRBV14 to TRBJ1-4; D possibly corresponds to TRBD1 (6 bases). The V end lost 4 bases, the J end lost 6 bases, and 18 bases lay between the germline ends. This CDR3 comprises 16 residues. Germline V lookup: CDR1 SGHDN, CDR2 FVKESK. CDR3 region: CASSRRVGGPDEKLFF. The CDR3 DNA sequence: TGTGCCAGCAGCCGGAGGGTAGGGGGGCCGGATGAAAAACTGTTTTTT.

The chain couples TRBV15 to TRBJ1-5, with no clear D. V was shortened by 3 bases and J by 6 bases, with 9 bases between the two germline ends. The CDR3 sequence is 13 residues long. CDR1 and CDR2 (germline): LNHNV, YYDKDF (reference sequence). The CDR3 here is CATSSLGSQPQHF. Here the CDR3 DNA reads TGTGCCACCAGCAGTCTGGGGTCTCAGCCCCAGCATTTT.

Regarding this clone: In the same sample, other DNA sequences code for this CDR3. This chain uses TRBV6-5 with TRBJ1-2, with D possibly TRBD1 on 5 matching bases. CDR1 and CDR2 (germline): MNHEY, SVGAGI. The CDR3 covers 11 residues. V shed 2 bases and J shed 7 bases, with 5 bases lying between them. In DNA, the CDR3 is TGTGCCAGCAGTTACAGGGGTGGCTACACCTTC. It specifies CASSYRGGYTF.

V gene TRBV6-6 combines with J gene TRBJ1-3; TRBD1 matches at 8 bases. J lost 3 bases, V lost 2 bases, and 0 bases had no gene match. Germline V CDR1 and CDR2: MNHNY, SVGAGI (reference sequence). CDR3 length: 14 amino acids. CDR3 nucleotide sequence: TGTGCCAGCAGTTACGGACAGGGTGGAAACACCATATATTTT. Translating it yields CASSYGQGGNTIYF.

The chain recombines TRBV19 with TRBJ2-7; D might be TRBD1 or TRBD2, each matching 5 bases. V shed 4 bases and J shed 3 bases, with 10 bases lying between them. Germline CDR1 reads LNHDA; CDR2 reads SQIVND (reference sequence). The CDR3 runs 13 residues. CDR3 sequence: CASSTGPYYEQYF. The DNA for the CDR3 is TGTGCCAGTAGTACGGGACCTTACTACGAGCAGTACTTC.

This chain links TRBV7-2 with TRBJ1-5, with D uncertain. Trimming pared 5 bases from V and 1 base from J, leaving 6 bases between. Germline loops: CDR1 SGHTA, CDR2 FQGNSA. The CDR3 covers 13 residues. CDR3 DNA sequence: TGTGCCAGCAGCGTATCCAGCAATCAGCCCCAGCATTTT. This codes for CASSVSSNQPQHF.

V is TRBV14 and J is TRBJ1-1, with TRBD1 matching over 11 bases. Looked up from germline, CDR1 is SGHDN and CDR2 is FVKESK. Trimming cost V 2 bases and J 2 bases; bases outside gene matches: 7. CDR3 size: 17 residues. In DNA, the CDR3 is TGTGCCAGCAGCCAAATAGGACAGGGGGCAACAAACACTGAAGCTTTCTTT. Translating gives CASSQIGQGATNTEAFF.

CDR3: CASTRGGGGHLEQYF. CDR3 DNA: TGCGCCAGCACTCGAGGGGGGGGTGGGCATCTCGAGCAGTACTTC. The rearrangement uses TRBV10-1 and TRBJ2-7, with D tentatively TRBD2 (7 bases). The germline CDR1 and CDR2 sequences are WNHNN and SYGVQD (reference sequence). The germline V and J ends were trimmed by 7 bases and 6 bases, with 22 bases remaining between them. The CDR3 length is 15 residues.

A word on this clone: A read error may account for a junction end that differs from germline. V is TRBV28 and J is TRBJ2-5; 10 bases are shared with TRBD2. Germline V CDR1 and CDR2: MDHEN, SYDVKM. The CDR3 contains 16 residues. DNA for the CDR3: TGTGCCAGCAGAGAGACCGGGCTGATCGGACTAGCGGCGTCCAACTTC. Its translation: CASRETGLIGLAASNF.